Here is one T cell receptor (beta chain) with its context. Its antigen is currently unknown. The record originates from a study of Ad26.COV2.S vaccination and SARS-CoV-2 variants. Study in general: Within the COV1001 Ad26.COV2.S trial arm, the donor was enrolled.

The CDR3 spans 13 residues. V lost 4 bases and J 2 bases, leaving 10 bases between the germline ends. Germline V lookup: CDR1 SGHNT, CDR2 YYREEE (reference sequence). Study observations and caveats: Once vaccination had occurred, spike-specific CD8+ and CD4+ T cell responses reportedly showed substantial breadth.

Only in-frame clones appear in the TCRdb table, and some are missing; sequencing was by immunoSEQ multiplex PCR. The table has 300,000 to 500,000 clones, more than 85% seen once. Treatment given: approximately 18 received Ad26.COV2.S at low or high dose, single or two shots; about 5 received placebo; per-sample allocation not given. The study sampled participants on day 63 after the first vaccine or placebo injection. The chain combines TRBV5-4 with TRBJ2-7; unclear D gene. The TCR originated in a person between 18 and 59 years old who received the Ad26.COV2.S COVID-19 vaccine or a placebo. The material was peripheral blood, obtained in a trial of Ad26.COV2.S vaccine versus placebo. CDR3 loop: CASSSRSPYEQYF. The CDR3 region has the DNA TGTGCCAGCAGCAGCAGGAGCCCCTACGAGCAGTACTTC. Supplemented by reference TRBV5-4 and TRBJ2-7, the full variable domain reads ETGVTQSPTHLIKTRGQQVTLRCSSQSGHNTVSWYQQALGQGPQFIFQYYREEENGRGNFPPRFSGLQFPNYSSELNVNALELDDSALYLCASSSRSPYEQYFGPGTRLTVT.